This T cell receptor (beta chain) emerged from a study of blood T cell repertoires in COVID-19. Study background: From T cells, B-cell-depleted T cells, or PBMCs came the material, which was cDNA or gDNA.

TCRdb's copy holds only in-frame clones and misses some; the assay was immunoSEQ multiplex PCR. The sample lists about 220,000 clones, about 87% occurring once. Individuals aged roughly 18 to 95 years were recruited from approximately 22 US areas. The receptor was isolated from a woman aged 25 to 39 who had recovered from COVID-19. Material for sequencing was PBMCs or T cells enriched from blood (not recorded which).

The CDR3 reads CASSGRTGGAYGYTF. The CDR3 DNA reads TGTGCCAGCAGCGGGCGGACAGGGGGCGCCTATGGCTACACCTTC. This chain uses TRBV7-2 with TRBJ1-2, with 11 bases lining up with TRBD1. The V gene's germline CDR1 is SGHTA and CDR2 FQGNSA. This CDR3 is 15 amino acids long. V trimming: 5 bases; J trimming: 4 bases; junction bases outside the gene matches: 6.